This T cell receptor (beta chain) was captured by sequencing in a study of blood T cell repertoires in COVID-19. All enrollees were about 18 to 89 years old and from 24 US areas. Participants reported their clinical history, and cohort assignment relied on those reports. As handled by the study authors: Amplification from reference gene primers served as the basis for estimated nucleated cell counts. The method was immunoSEQ multiplex PCR; TCRdb's version includes in-frame clones alone and lacks a portion of them. From that table come the V and J calls and clone size; the DNA was used to work out D and trimming. The top ten hold 1.2% of the sample, which has approximately 200,000 clones, about nine tenths seen once. This CDR3 is built from 18 residues. Germline lookup yields CDR1 LNHDA and CDR2 SQIVND (reference sequence). V was clipped by 7 bases and J by 4 bases, with 26 bases between them.

The sample was PBMCs or T cells enriched from blood (not recorded which). The chain joins TRBV19 to TRBJ1-3, with D perhaps matching TRBD1 (6 bases). This sequence was found in a man aged 30 to 39 who had recovered from COVID-19. CDR3 DNA sequence: TGTGCCAGTACCGCAAGGGGCCCACAGGGTCCTTCGGGAAACACCATATATTTT. Protein sequence: CASTARGPQGPSGNTIYF.